This is a list of T cell receptor beta chains from one sample in a study of regulatory T cells in long-lasting Graves disease. TCRdb re-called the multiplex PCR reads through MiXCR, storing one row per CDR3 protein. The table lists fewer than 450,000 distinct CDR3 sequences, about a fifth of them singletons, with less than 25% in the top ten. The material sequenced was peripheral blood mononuclear cells (PBMCs), taken when the disease was refractory, from a patient treated with antithyroid drugs. The origin of the receptors is a female donor with Graves disease. Both conserved end residues are part of each CDR3. The order of the fields is J gene, V gene, D gene, CDR3 length, clone size, CDR3 protein, CDR3 DNA. The D gene is left open where the match is weak. Not all rows give a size; the values are once, few, many and, for expanded clones, a class.

TRBJ1-2,TRBV28,TRBD1,13,many,CASSRDRVRGYTF,TGTGCCAGCAGCAGGGACAGGGTCCGTGGCTACACCTTC
TRBJ1-1,TRBV5-1,.,12,few,CASSWPGTEAFF,TGCGCCAGCAGCTGGCCCGGGACTGAAGCTTTCTTT
TRBJ2-7,TRBV11-2,.,16,many,CASSPAGQGLPYEQYF,TGTGCCAGCAGCCCCGCAGGTCAGGGCCTCCCCTACGAGCAGTACTTC
TRBJ2-2,TRBV19,TRBD1,14,.,CASRQDRGPGELFF,TGTGCCAGTAGGCAAGACAGGGGCCCCGGGGAGCTGTTTTTT
TRBJ1-6,TRBV18,.,15,.,CASSPPSAADSPLHF,TGTGCCAGCTCACCACCCAGTGCTGCCGATTCACCCCTCCACTTT
TRBJ2-7,TRBV28,.,14,once,CASKPGQRGHEQYF,TGTGCCAGCAAACCAGGGCAGAGGGGCCACGAGCAGTACTTC
TRBJ2-7,TRBV7-2,TRBD2,15,many,CASSSLAGGPYEQYF,TGTGCCAGCAGTTCTTTAGCGGGAGGGCCCTACGAGCAGTACTTC
TRBJ1-3,TRBV5-6,.,18,.,CASSLAKGSEYSGNTIYF,TGTGCCAGCAGCTTGGCCAAAGGGTCAGAATACTCTGGAAACACCATATATTTT
TRBJ2-7,TRBV7-8,TRBD2,17,.,CASSPEQGLAISYEQYF,TGTGCCAGCAGCCCCGAGCAGGGACTAGCGATAAGCTACGAGCAGTACTTC
TRBJ1-5,TRBV15,.,13,medium-sized,CATSPKEHQPQHF,TGTGCCACCAGTCCTAAGGAGCATCAGCCCCAGCATTTT
TRBJ2-7,TRBV20-1,TRBD2,13,.,CSALGLASDEQYF,TGCAGTGCTCTGGGACTAGCCAGCGACGAGCAGTACTTC
TRBJ2-5,TRBV7-2,TRBD1,14,many,CASSLEDRVETQYF,TGTGCCAGCAGCTTAGAGGACAGGGTTGAGACCCAGTACTTC
TRBJ2-7,TRBV18,TRBD2,15,.,CASSPELAGVDEQYF,TGTGCCAGCTCACCTGAACTAGCGGGAGTAGACGAGCAGTACTTC
TRBJ2-7,TRBV7-6,TRBD1,15,.,CASSPKLQGAAEQYF,TGTGCCAGCAGCCCGAAGTTACAGGGGGCGGCCGAGCAGTACTTC
TRBJ2-2,TRBV27,.,14,many,CASSWGLNTGELFF,TGTGCCAGCAGTTGGGGACTTAACACCGGGGAGCTGTTTTTT
TRBJ2-7,TRBV27,TRBD1,16,many,CASSLGQGYSSYEQYF,TGTGCCAGCAGTTTAGGACAGGGTTATAGCTCCTACGAGCAGTACTTC
TRBJ1-1,TRBV6-6,.,14,.,CASSYSSNTGGAFF,TGTGCCAGCAGTTACTCGAGTAACACCGGGGGAGCTTTCTTT
TRBJ2-1,TRBV12-3/TRBV12-4,.,12,few,CASRGRRDEQFF,TGTGCCAGCAGGGGGCGTAGGGATGAGCAGTTCTTC
TRBJ1-1,TRBV7-9,.,12,.,CASSPEQHEAFF,TGTGCCAGCAGCCCAGAACAGCATGAAGCTTTCTTT
TRBJ1-4,TRBV12-3/TRBV12-4,TRBD1,15,few,CASRPGGPTNEKLFF,TGTGCCAGCAGGCCAGGGGGGCCAACTAATGAAAAACTGTTTTTT
TRBJ2-7,TRBV30,.,16,.,CAWGRWSPPSSYEQYF,TGTGCCTGGGGGCGGTGGAGTCCCCCTAGCTCCTACGAGCAGTACTTC
TRBJ1-2,TRBV7-2,.,13,.,CASSSRAGYGYTF,TGTGCCAGCAGCTCCAGGGCAGGCTATGGCTACACCTTC
TRBJ1-2,TRBV4-1,.,13,.,CASSQGGEDGYTF,TGCGCCAGCAGCCAAGGTGGGGAGGATGGCTACACCTTC
TRBJ1-2,TRBV9,TRBD1,14,few,CASSVAQGAKGYTF,TGTGCCAGCAGCGTAGCTCAGGGGGCGAAAGGCTACACCTTC
TRBJ2-7,TRBV6-1,.,15,.,CASRRRGPESYEQYF,TGTGCCAGCAGGCGGCGGGGGCCGGAATCCTACGAGCAGTACTTC
TRBJ2-7,TRBV18,.,12,few,CASSPVAGEQYF,TGTGCCAGCTCACCAGTCGCGGGGGAGCAGTACTTC
TRBJ2-5,TRBV12-3/TRBV12-4,.,13,.,CASSSPPAETQYF,TGTGCCAGCAGTTCCCCACCTGCAGAGACCCAGTACTTC
TRBJ2-7,TRBV12-3/TRBV12-4,TRBD2,14,many,CASSWIGLAGPASF,TGTGCCAGCAGTTGGATAGGACTAGCGGGACCGGCGTCATTC
TRBJ2-3,TRBV29-1,.,16,few,CSVLGGHPYSTDTQYF,TGCAGCGTCTTGGGCGGACATCCGTATAGCACAGATACGCAGTATTTT
TRBJ2-7,TRBV20-1,.,13,.,CSARAGHRGEQYF,TGCAGTGCTAGAGCGGGACACCGGGGCGAGCAGTACTTC
TRBJ1-2,TRBV29-1,.,13,many,CSVQNGVDYGYTF,TGCAGCGTTCAGAATGGGGTCGACTATGGCTACACCTTC
TRBJ2-7,TRBV10-3,.,13,.,CAIKDGSAGEQYF,TGTGCCATCAAGGATGGGTCCGCCGGGGAGCAGTACTTC
TRBJ1-5,TRBV19,.,18,.,CASSLDRGLTSGNQPQHF,TGTGCCAGTAGTCTGGACAGAGGACTAACTTCGGGCAATCAGCCCCAGCATTTT
TRBJ2-2,TRBV11-2,TRBD1,15,.,CATKRMEQGHGELFF,TGTGCCACCAAGAGGATGGAACAGGGGCACGGGGAGCTGTTTTTT
TRBJ2-2,TRBV6-4,.,14,few,CASTMAPTTGELFF,TGTGCCAGCACGATGGCACCAACCACCGGGGAGCTGTTTTTT